The 11 T cell receptor beta chains below all came from one sample that was sequenced in a study of post-analysis software for immune sequencing data. Antigens for these TCRs are unknown. Sequencing libraries made from TCR beta cDNA carried unique molecular identifiers. TCRdb called the PCR reads again in MiXCR, with one record for every CDR3 protein. The sample has hundreds of thousands of distinct CDR3 sequences; about 40% are singletons. Study outcomes and limitations: TRBV segments more frequent in patients than in controls numbered several and included TRBV5-6, TRBV5-1 and TRBV20-1.

Source material: blood. The receptor source for this set is a girl aged 10 to 17 with multiple sclerosis.

In its sample, this clonotype was seen a few times. The gene calls are TRBV4-1 and TRBJ1-2; 7 bases line up with TRBD1. CDR1 and CDR2 from the germline V gene are MGHRA and YSYEKL. The junction had 13 bases not matched to a gene; V was cut back by 4 bases and J by 2 bases. The CDR3 is made up of 17 amino acids. The CDR3: CASSLSGQTPINYGYTF. Here the CDR3 DNA reads TGCGCCAGCAGCCTTTCGGGACAGACACCGATCAACTATGGCTACACCTTC.

The chain joins TRBV24-1 to TRBJ2-3; D is possibly TRBD2 (5 bases). CDR3 length: 15 residues. The germline gives CDR1 KGHDR, CDR2 SFDVKD. V lost 2 bases to trimming and J lost 1 base, with 9 bases between them. Written as DNA, the CDR3 is TGTGCCACCAGTGATTCCCGGGAAGGCACAGATACGCAGTATTTT. It yields the protein CATSDSREGTDTQYF.

The rearrangement links TRBV12-3 or TRBV12-4 to TRBJ2-7; D is uncertain. CDR3 length equals 13 residues. Trimming left V 2 bases short and J 4 bases short, with 9 bases between. The CDR3, as DNA: TGTGCCAGCAGTTTAAATGAGCAGTACGAGCAGTACTTC. Protein: CASSLNEQYEQYF.

The chain employs TRBV20-1 and TRBJ2-7; no reliable D call. This CDR3 region has 13 residues. The V end lost 0 bases, the J end lost 2 bases, and 8 bases lay between the germline ends. Germline V CDR1 and CDR2: DFQATT, SNEGSKA (reference sequence). In DNA, the CDR3 is TGCAGTGCTAGAGAAGGCCAGGCCTACGAGCAGTACTTC. As protein: CSAREGQAYEQYF.

The chain employs TRBV13 and TRBJ2-1; 7 nucleotides match TRBD2. The CDR3 is made up of 16 amino acids. After removal of 3 bases from V and 9 bases from J, the junction contained 14 bases not matched to a gene. In germline, CDR1 is PRHDT, CDR2 FYEKMQ (reference sequence). The CDR3 region has the DNA TGTGCCAGCAGCTTTGGGACTATTCATTGGGCGGGTGAGCAGTTCTTC. Translating it yields CASSFGTIHWAGEQFF.

V gene TRBV20-1 combines with J gene TRBJ1-5; the D is unclear. Deletions cut 6 bases from V and 4 bases from J, with 10 bases between. CDR1 and CDR2 (germline): DFQATT, SNEGSKA (reference sequence). The CDR3 contains 12 residues. For the CDR3, the DNA is TGCAGTGCCCACACGGGGAATCAGCCCCAGCATTTT. Translated, it gives CSAHTGNQPQHF.

This clonotype showed up just a few times. J is TRBJ1-4 and V is TRBV29-1; D uncertain. This CDR3 has 14 residues. Germline V lookup: CDR1 SQVTM, CDR2 ANQGSEA. Trimming left V 0 bases short and J 5 bases short, with 10 bases between. In DNA form, the CDR3 reads TGCAGCGTTGAAGACGGCGGACTCAATGAAAAACTGTTTTTT. It encodes CSVEDGGLNEKLFF.

The chain has TRBV12-3 or TRBV12-4 and TRBJ2-5; D may match TRBD1 or TRBD2 (5 bases each). The CDR3 extends over 16 amino acids. V dropped 6 bases and J dropped 11 bases, with 28 bases sitting between them. CDR3 DNA sequence: TGTGCCAGCAGCGATGTCCCGGGGCAGGCCGATGTTGAGCAGTACTTC. Translation gives CASSDVPGQADVEQYF.

This sequence joins TRBV7-9 and TRBJ2-5; D is uncertain. This CDR3 comprises 15 residues. Germline V gene lookup returns CDR1 SEHNR and CDR2 FQNEAQ (reference sequence). Trimming took 5 bases from V and 5 from J, leaving 18 bases between them. CDR3 DNA sequence: TGTGCCAGCAGCCCTAGTTCTTGGAAGTGGGAGACCCAGTACTTC. It specifies CASSPSSWKWETQYF.

The gene calls are TRBV7-8 and TRBJ1-1; a possible D gene is TRBD1 (6 bases). This CDR3 comprises 16 residues. Germline CDR1 SGHVS, CDR2 FQNEAQ. Trimming removed 5 bases from V and 1 base from J, with 17 bases in between. The CDR3 nucleotides are TGTGCCAGCAGCAAAGGGGGGGGGCTCCGGAACACTGAAGCTTTCTTT. It translates to CASSKGGGLRNTEAFF.

A word on this clonotype: A junction boundary mismatches the germline segment, possibly from a read error. The rearrangement uses TRBV9 and TRBJ2-7; 15 positions match TRBD2. Germline assignment: CDR1 SGDLS and CDR2 YYNGEE. This CDR3 region has 16 residues. CDR3 amino acids: CAGSGGTSGGSNEQYF. CDR3 coding DNA: TGTGCCGGCAGCGGCGGGACTAGCGGGGGGAGCAACGAGCAGTACTTC.